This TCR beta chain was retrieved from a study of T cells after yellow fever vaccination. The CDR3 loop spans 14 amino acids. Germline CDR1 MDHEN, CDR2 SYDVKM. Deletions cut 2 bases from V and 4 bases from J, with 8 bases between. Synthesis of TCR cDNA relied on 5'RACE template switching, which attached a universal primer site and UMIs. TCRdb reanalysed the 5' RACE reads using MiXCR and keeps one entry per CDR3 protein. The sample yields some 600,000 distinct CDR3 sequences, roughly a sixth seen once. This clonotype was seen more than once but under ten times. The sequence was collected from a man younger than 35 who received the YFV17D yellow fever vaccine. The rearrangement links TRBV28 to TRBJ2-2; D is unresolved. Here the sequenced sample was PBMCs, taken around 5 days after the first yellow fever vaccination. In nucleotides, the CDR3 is TGTGCCAGCAGTTTAGCTAGTATCACCGGGGAGCTGTTTTTT. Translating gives CASSLASITGELFF. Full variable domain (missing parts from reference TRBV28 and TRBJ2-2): DVKVTQSSRYLVKRTGEKVFLECVQDMDHENMFWYRQDPGLGLRLIYFSYDVKMKEKGDIPEGYSVSREKKERFSLILESASTNQTSMYLCASSLASITGELFFGEGSRLTVL.